The 17 T cell receptor beta chains below all came from one sample that was sequenced in a study of Ad26.COV2.S vaccination and SARS-CoV-2 variants. Measured with immunoSEQ multiplex PCR; TCRdb has only the in-frame clones, and not every one. The sample has roughly 100,000 clones; around 81% are singletons. Here the sequenced sample was peripheral blood, taken after recovery from COVID-19. These receptors all stem from a human donor who had recovered from COVID-19.

The chain employs TRBV7-2 and TRBJ1-2; D unclear. V lost 4 bases, J lost 8 bases, and 17 bases lay in between. Germline lookup yields CDR1 SGHTA and CDR2 FQGNSA. CDR3 length equals 14 residues. The CDR3 DNA follows: TGTGCCAGCAGCTCCCTCGTGCTGGGGTTCGGCTACACCTTC. This codes for CASSSLVLGFGYTF.

In nucleotides, the CDR3 is TGTGCCAGCAGCCGGGACAGGGGTGCCGACGAGCAGTACTTC. Its protein is CASSRDRGADEQYF. The rearrangement links TRBV2 to TRBJ2-7; TRBD1 aligns across 10 bases. This CDR3 spans 14 amino acids. V lost 6 bases to trimming and J lost 5 bases; unmatched junction nucleotides: 7. In germline, CDR1 is SNHLY, CDR2 FYNNEI.

V gene TRBV2 combines with J gene TRBJ2-3, with 10 positions matching TRBD2. This CDR3 region has 15 residues. From germline, CDR1 is SNHLY and CDR2 FYNNEI. The J segment lost 6 bases and the V segment lost 4 bases, leaving 7 bases of the junction unmatched. DNA for the CDR3: TGTGCCAGCAGTGGCGAACAGCGGGGGGGGGATACGCAGTATTTT. This translates into CASSGEQRGGDTQYF.

The chain employs TRBV28 and TRBJ1-2, with TRBD1 as a possible D gene (5 bases). Germline V gene data show CDR1 as MDHEN and CDR2 as SYDVKM. This CDR3 is 14 amino acids long. V lost 6 bases and J 8 bases, leaving 19 bases between the germline ends. DNA of the CDR3: TGTGCCAGCAGCCCCCCGGGGGTTAAAGGAGGCTACACCTTC. Protein: CASSPPGVKGGYTF.

This rearrangement joins TRBV4-2 to TRBJ2-3; 9 nucleotides align to TRBD2. Germline CDR1 reads LGHNA; CDR2 reads YNFKEQ. The CDR3 consists of 15 residues. The junction had 5 bases not matched to a gene; V was cut back by 1 base and J by 6 bases. CDR3 region: CASSQAAAGGDTQYF. CDR3 nucleotide sequence: TGTGCCAGCAGCCAAGCAGCGGCGGGGGGGGATACGCAGTATTTT.

The chain has TRBV29-1 and TRBJ2-1; 7 positions agree with TRBD2. V shed 7 bases and J 8 bases; nucleotides not matched to a gene: 2. Germline CDR1 SQVTM, CDR2 ANQGSEA. The CDR3 extends over 10 amino acids. The CDR3: CSGGGYEQFF. In nucleotides, the CDR3 is TGCAGCGGGGGGGGATATGAGCAGTTCTTC.

The V call is TRBV6-5, the J call TRBJ2-7; unclear D gene. This CDR3 spans 14 amino acids. Trimming left V 6 bases short and J 5 bases short, with 17 bases between. Germline CDR1 is MNHEY and CDR2 is SVGAGI. CDR3: CASSHFRFSDEQYF. The CDR3 nucleotides read TGTGCCAGCAGCCATTTTCGCTTTTCGGACGAGCAGTACTTC.

The chain employs TRBV5-6 and TRBJ2-7; 9 nucleotides match TRBD2. V lost 3 bases and J lost 5; bases outside the gene matches: 9. CDR1 is SGHDT and CDR2 is YYEEEE in the germline V gene. The CDR3 runs to 15 residues. CDR3 sequence reads: CASSYRLAGRNEQYF. The CDR3 region has the DNA TGTGCCAGCAGCTATCGTCTAGCGGGGAGGAACGAGCAGTACTTC.

The rearrangement links TRBV9 to TRBJ2-2; D unclear. In germline, CDR1 is SGDLS, CDR2 YYNGEE. This CDR3 region has 18 residues. Trimming removed 0 bases at V and 3 bases at J, with 18 bases between. The CDR3 DNA is TGTGCCAGCAGCGTAGCCCCGGCGGTACAGCGTCACACCGGGGAGCTGTTTTTT. Amino acid sequence: CASSVAPAVQRHTGELFF.

This chain uses TRBV4-3 with TRBJ2-1, with TRBD2 matching 13 bases. V lost 4 bases and J lost 0; bases outside the gene matches: 6. Germline V lookup: CDR1 LGHNA, CDR2 YSLEER. CDR3 length: 18 amino acids. In nucleotides, the CDR3 is TGCGCCAGCAGCCGGGGGACTAGCGGGGAGGCCTCCTACAATGAGCAGTTCTTC. Amino acid sequence: CASSRGTSGEASYNEQFF.

A remark on this clone: A much larger clone is a single base away; this may be a read error. The sample holds other DNA sequences that translate to the same CDR3. The rearrangement links TRBV7-9 to TRBJ1-1, with TRBD1 as a possible D gene (5 bases). The CDR3 length is 13 residues. CDR1 SEHNR and CDR2 FQNEAQ come from the germline V gene (reference sequence). Trimming took off 5 bases at V and 2 bases at J, with 9 bases between the two ends. The chain's CDR3 is CASSKTGNTEAFF. The DNA of the CDR3 is TGTGCCAGCAGCAAAACAGGAAACACTGAAGCTTTCTTT.

This chain uses TRBV30 with TRBJ2-7; tentative D call: TRBD1 (7 bases). The CDR3 sequence is 18 residues long. Trimming left V 1 base short and J 0 bases short, with 22 bases between. Germline lookup yields CDR1 GTSNPN and CDR2 SVGIG (reference sequence). The CDR3 nucleotides are TGTGCCTGGAGTGAGGACGTAGTTCGCGGGGACAGCTCCTACGAGCAGTACTTC. Its translation: CAWSEDVVRGDSSYEQYF.

The chain links TRBV5-1 to TRBJ2-2; tentative D call: TRBD1 (6 bases). This CDR3 contains 15 residues. Germline loops: CDR1 SGHRS, CDR2 YFSETQ. V was pared by 3 bases and J by 4 bases, with 13 bases between. The CDR3: CASSSQGGSTGELFF. CDR3 in DNA: TGCGCCAGCAGCTCACAGGGTGGGTCCACCGGGGAGCTGTTTTTT.

This clone showed up just once. The chain uses TRBV6-5 and TRBJ1-2, with D possibly being TRBD1 (5 bases). Germline CDR1 reads MNHEY; CDR2 reads SVGAGI. The V end was cut by 6 bases, the J end by 8 bases, with 13 bases between. The CDR3 extends over 12 amino acids. The CDR3 DNA sequence: TGTGCCAGCAGCCCGGGGGATAGGGGCTACACCTTC. This sequence encodes CASSPGDRGYTF.

The V gene is TRBV20-1, the J gene TRBJ2-5, with unresolved D. This CDR3 has 11 amino acids. Between the trimmed V and J ends, which lost 6 bases and 1 base, there was a span of 6 bases. Germline CDR1 and CDR2: DFQATT and SNEGSKA (reference sequence). CDR3 DNA: TGCAGTGCGGAATTCCAAGAGACCCAGTACTTC. It codes for CSAEFQETQYF.

The gene calls are TRBV2 and TRBJ2-1; D perhaps matches TRBD1 (8 bases). The germline V gene encodes CDR1 SNHLY and CDR2 FYNNEI. V was clipped by 5 bases and J by 9 bases, with 17 bases between them. This CDR3 contains 14 residues. The CDR3 region has the DNA TGTGCCAGCAGTAACACAGGGGGGGAAAGTGAGCAGTTCTTC. Translated, it gives CASSNTGGESEQFF.

The rearrangement uses TRBV29-1 and TRBJ2-2; D remains ambiguous. CDR1 and CDR2 from the germline V gene are SQVTM and ANQGSEA. This CDR3 spans 13 amino acids. The V and J ends lost 7 bases and 6 bases respectively, with 15 bases between them. The CDR3 here is CSARLSGAGELFF. Here the CDR3 DNA reads TGCAGCGCCCGCTTAAGTGGAGCCGGGGAGCTGTTTTTT.